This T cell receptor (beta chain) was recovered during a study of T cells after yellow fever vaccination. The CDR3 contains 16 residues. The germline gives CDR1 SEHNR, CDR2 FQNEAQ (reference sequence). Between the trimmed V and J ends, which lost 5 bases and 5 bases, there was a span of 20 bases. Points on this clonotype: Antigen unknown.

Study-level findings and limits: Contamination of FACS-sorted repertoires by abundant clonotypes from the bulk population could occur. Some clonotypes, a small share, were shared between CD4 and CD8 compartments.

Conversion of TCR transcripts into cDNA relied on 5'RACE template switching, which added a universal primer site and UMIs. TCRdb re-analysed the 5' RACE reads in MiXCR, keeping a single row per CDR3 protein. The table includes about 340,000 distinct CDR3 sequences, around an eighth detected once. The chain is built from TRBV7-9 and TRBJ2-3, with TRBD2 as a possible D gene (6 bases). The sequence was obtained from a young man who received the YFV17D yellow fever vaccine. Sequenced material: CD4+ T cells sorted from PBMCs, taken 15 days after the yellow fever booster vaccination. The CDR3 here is CASSNFNSRRGDTQYF. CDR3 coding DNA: TGTGCCAGCAGCAACTTCAACTCGCGGAGGGGAGATACGCAGTATTTT.